This entry features one T cell receptor beta chain sequence. The length of the CDR3 is 14 residues. Germline lookup yields CDR1 LGHDT and CDR2 YNNKEL (reference sequence). V shed 1 base and J shed 5 bases, with 11 bases lying between them. This specimen belongs to a study of blood T cell repertoires in COVID-19. Study-wide context: Samples came from the United States, Italy and Spain, spanning acute and convalescent COVID-19. In each case, the material was cDNA or gDNA derived from T cells, B-cell-depleted T cells, or PBMCs.

As processed by the authors: Amplifying reference gene primers gave estimates of nucleated cell counts. Data came from immunoSEQ multiplex PCR; TCRdb stores just in-frame clones and leaves some out. Clone size and V and J calls were adopted from that table, with D and trimming inferred from the DNA. Among 150,000 or so clones listed, around 87% were seen once. The source of this sequence is a man aged 18 to 35 with acute or convalescent COVID-19. The material sequenced was peripheral blood. The J gene is TRBJ1-2, the V gene TRBV3-1 (or the pseudogene TRBV3-2); D might be TRBD1 (6 bases). The CDR3 spells CASSQANQGYGYTF. The CDR3 DNA reads TGTGCCAGCAGCCAAGCGAACCAGGGGTATGGCTACACCTTC.